The present entry profiles one T cell receptor beta chain with its context. Its target antigen remains unknown. Base qualities are not recorded, but no much larger clone differs from it by a single base. TCRbeta CDR3 regions were amplified from genomic DNA using the immunoSEQ Assay, a bias-controlled multiplex PCR. The paper's data handling went like this. Nucleated cell counts per sample were estimated from amplification of reference gene primers within the assay. To quantify the absolute abundance of each unique TCRbeta CDR3 rearrangement, sequence reads were collapsed and filtered. Productive Simpson clonality was computed per sample as the square root of Simpson's diversity index over productive rearrangements. Here the immuneACCESS table is served through TCRdb, limited to in-frame sequences with V and J called. Missing clones are a known gap in these copies; in checked studies unresolved V genes cover under half, and the rest lacks a known reason. The D gene and trimming were derived from the DNA, and the V and J assignments and clone size from that table. Counted in this sample were approximately 140,000 clones; about 87% of them appeared once. Of the sample, 2.5% to 3% is held by the ten largest clones.

The data belong to a study of blood T cell repertoires in COVID-19 (dated by TCRdb to 2019 to 2021). Turning to the overall study: The collaborator samples originated in the United States, Italy and Spain and spanned the acute and convalescent phases of COVID-19. HLA class I and class II types, where available, came from metadata supplied by the sample provider rather than from assay-based typing. Samples were obtained from the ongoing ImmuneRACE study (first 160 participants) and from 1,000 to 1,500 subjects provided by 6 global collaborators. Subjects who had been exposed to COVID-19, were actively infected with it, or had recovered from it provided the deeply sampled blood TCRbeta repertoires that made up the dataset. The prospective study material was composed of cDNA or gDNA derived from T cells, B-cell-depleted T cells, or PBMCs. The repertoires were released in a freely available public database intended as a resource for research on the immune response to SARS-CoV-2. A de-identified subject ID, COVID-19 status, age in years and sex were almost always included in the sample metadata.

What the work shows at the level of the full study, not this receptor alone: Clinical and demographic metadata were provided uncurated, with the amount varying by source and participant.

In Seattle, one collaborating source enrolled patients while the infection was active and tracked those patients longitudinally over the course of disease. Collaborating institutions collected whole blood in K2EDTA tubes following their own protocols. For TCRbeta analysis, collaborator samples were shipped as frozen whole blood, as isolated PBMCs, or as DNA extracted from either sample type. The receptor's source is a human donor with COVID-19, enrolled during active disease. The donor label of this sample is uncertain. Sequenced input: peripheral blood.

The CDR3 protein sequence reads: CASSIGTSGGEDEQFF. The DNA sequence is TGTGCCAGTAGTATCGGGACTAGCGGGGGGGAGGATGAGCAGTTCTTC. Here the chain combines TRBV19 and TRBJ2-1; 16 central nucleotides agree with TRBD2. Ends trimmed: V by 3 bases, J by 8 bases; bases unmatched to a gene: 4. Looking up the germline V gene (reference sequence) yields CDR1 LNHDA and CDR2 SQIVND. CDR3 length: 16 amino acids, cysteine to phenylalanine. The read is trimmed to its CDR3 DNA, 48 bases read in frame from base 1.